Described below is a single TCR beta chain sequence and its context. Some clones are missing from TCRdb's copy, which holds only in-frame ones; the method was immunoSEQ multiplex PCR. The top ten clones hold 20% of a sample with fewer than 250,000 clones, under 90% of them seen once. This sample is drawn from a study of blood T cell repertoires in COVID-19. The CDR3 contains 15 residues. The germline V gene encodes CDR1 KGHSH and CDR2 LQKENI. Trimming at V came to 6 bases and at J to 7 bases, leaving 6 bases not matched to a gene. This chain links TRBV18 with TRBJ2-1; 13 bases match TRBD2. This receptor was obtained from a man aged 30 to 45 with active or convalescent COVID-19. Sequenced: peripheral blood. The CDR3 DNA follows: TGTGCCAGCTCCCAGGGACTAGCGGGATCTAATGAGCAGTTCTTC. This gives the protein CASSQGLAGSNEQFF.